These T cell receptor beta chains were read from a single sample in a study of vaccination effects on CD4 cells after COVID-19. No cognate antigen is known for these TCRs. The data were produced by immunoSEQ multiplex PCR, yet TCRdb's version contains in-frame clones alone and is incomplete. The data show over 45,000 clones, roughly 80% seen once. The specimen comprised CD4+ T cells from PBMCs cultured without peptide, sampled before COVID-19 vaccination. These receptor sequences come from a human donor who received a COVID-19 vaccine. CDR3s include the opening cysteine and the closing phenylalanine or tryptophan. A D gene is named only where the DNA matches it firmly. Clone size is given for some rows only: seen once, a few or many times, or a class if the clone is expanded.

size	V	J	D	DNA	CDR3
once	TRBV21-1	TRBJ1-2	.	TGTGCCAGCAGAAACAGACAGGGGGCTACTCTCTATGGCTACACCTTC	CASRNRQGATLYGYTF
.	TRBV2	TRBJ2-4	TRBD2	TGTGCCAGCAGTACTAGCGGGGGGAGAAACATTCAGTACTTC	CASSTSGGRNIQYF
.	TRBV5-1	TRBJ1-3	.	TGCGCCAGCAGCTTGGGGTTCTCTGGAAACACCATATATTTT	CASSLGFSGNTIYF
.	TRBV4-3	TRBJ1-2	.	TGCGCCAGCAGCCAAGACCCCCGGCCCCTGGGGAACTATGGCTACACCTTC	CASSQDPRPLGNYGYTF
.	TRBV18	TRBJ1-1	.	TGTGCCAGCTCACTGTTCAAGGGTAGGAACACTGAAGCTTTCTTT	CASSLFKGRNTEAFF
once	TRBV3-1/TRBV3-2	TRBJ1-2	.	TGTGCCAGCAGCCAACCCGGCAGGGGCTCCTATGGCTACACCTTC	CASSQPGRGSYGYTF
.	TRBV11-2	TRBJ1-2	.	TGTGCCAGCAGCTTAGATGGCACAAATGGCTACACCTTC	CASSLDGTNGYTF
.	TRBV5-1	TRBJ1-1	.	TGCGCCAGCAGCTCCACCAGGGGCAGGGGCCACACTGAAGCTTTCTTT	CASSSTRGRGHTEAFF
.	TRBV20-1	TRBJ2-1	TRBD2	TGCAGTGCTAGTAGTGCGGGGGGGCCGGTCTTC	CSASSAGGPVF
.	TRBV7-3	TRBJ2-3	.	TGTGCCAGCAGGTTTGGAAGAGTCTCAGATACGCAGTATTTT	CASRFGRVSDTQYF
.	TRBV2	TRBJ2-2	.	TGTGCGAGCACGGTCGGGGGCGGCAGGACCGGGGAGCTGTTTTTT	CASTVGGGRTGELFF
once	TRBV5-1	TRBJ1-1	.	TGCGCCAGCAGCTTGGATGGCGGGAACACTGAAGCTTTCTTT	CASSLDGGNTEAFF
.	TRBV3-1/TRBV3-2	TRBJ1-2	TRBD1	TGTGCCAGCAGCCAAGGGACAGGGAGGAAAGGCTATGGCTACACCTTC	CASSQGTGRKGYGYTF
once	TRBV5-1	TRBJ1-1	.	TGCGCCAGCAGCTTGTTAGGGGGAACGACTGAAGCTTTCTTT	CASSLLGGTTEAFF
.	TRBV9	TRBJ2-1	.	TGTGCCAGCAGCGTAGGCGCGGGCTACAATGAGCAGTTCTTC	CASSVGAGYNEQFF
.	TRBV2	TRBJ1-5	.	TGTGCCAGTAGACCCATAGAAAATCAGCCCCAGCATTTT	CASRPIENQPQHF
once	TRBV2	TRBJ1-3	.	TGTGCCAGCAGACTAGATTACACCATATATTTT	CASRLDYTIYF
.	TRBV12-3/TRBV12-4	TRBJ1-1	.	TGTGCCAGCAGGTCGACAGCGAACACTGAAGCTTTCTTT	CASRSTANTEAFF
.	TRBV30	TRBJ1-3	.	TGTGCCTGGAGTGCCCTACGAACCGGATTATCCAGTCCCGGGACAGGAAACACCATATATTTT	CAWSALRTGLSSPGTGNTIYF
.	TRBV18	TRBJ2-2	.	TGTGCCAGCTCACCACCGGGGGGATGGAACACCGGGGAGCTGTTTTTT	CASSPPGGWNTGELFF
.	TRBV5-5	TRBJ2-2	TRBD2	TGTGCCAGCAGCTTTTTACCGGGAGGGAACACCGGGGAGCTGTTTTTT	CASSFLPGGNTGELFF
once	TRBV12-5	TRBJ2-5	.	TGTGCTAGTGGTCAGATAATCGCAGGGATCGAGACCCAGTACTTC	CASGQIIAGIETQYF
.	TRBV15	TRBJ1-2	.	TGTGCCACCCGGGCAGGGACCAACTATGGCTACACCTTC	CATRAGTNYGYTF
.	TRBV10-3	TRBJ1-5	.	TGTGCCATCAGTGAGTCGATGGGCCAGCCCCAGCATTTT	CAISESMGQPQHF
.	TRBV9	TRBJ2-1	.	TGTGCCAGCAGCGTAGGGAGGATGGGGGTGGATGAGCAGTTCTTC	CASSVGRMGVDEQFF
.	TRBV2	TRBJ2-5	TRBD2	TGTGCCAGCAGCGGACTAGCGGGGGAAGAGACCCAGTACTTC	CASSGLAGEETQYF
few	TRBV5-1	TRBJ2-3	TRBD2	TGCGCCAGCAGCTTGGACGGTGGGACTAGCGGGGGGGCCACAGATACGCAGTATTTT	CASSLDGGTSGGATDTQYF
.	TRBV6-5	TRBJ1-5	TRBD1	TGTGCCAGCAGAGCGGACAGGGGGAATCAGCCCCAGCATTTT	CASRADRGNQPQHF
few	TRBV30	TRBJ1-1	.	TGTGCCTGGAGGGATTACGGGGGGGAAGCTTTCTTT	CAWRDYGGEAFF
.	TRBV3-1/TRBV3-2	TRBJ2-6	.	TGTGCCAGCAGCCGGGACCTAAACTCTGGGGCCAACGTCCTGACTTTC	CASSRDLNSGANVLTF
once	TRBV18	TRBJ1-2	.	TGTGCCAGCTCAGAGGGAAACTATGGCTACACCTTC	CASSEGNYGYTF
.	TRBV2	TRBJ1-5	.	TGTGCCAGCAGTGAAACGACAGCTAATCAGCCCCAGCATTTT	CASSETTANQPQHF
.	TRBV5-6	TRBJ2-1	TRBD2	TGTGCCAGCAGCTTGGAAGTTCTAGCGGGCTACAATGAGCAGTTCTTC	CASSLEVLAGYNEQFF
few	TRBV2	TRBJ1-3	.	TGTGCCAGTGAACAGGGAACTGGAAACACCATATATTTT	CASEQGTGNTIYF
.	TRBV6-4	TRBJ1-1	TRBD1	TGTGCCAGCAGTGACACAGACAGGGGACACACTGAAGCTTTCTTT	CASSDTDRGHTEAFF
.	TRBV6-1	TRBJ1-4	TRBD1	TGTGCCAGCAGTGAGACAGGGGGCCGAGAAAAACTGTTTTTT	CASSETGGREKLFF
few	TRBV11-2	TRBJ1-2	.	TGTGCCAGCAGCTTCCTCGATGGGTGGGAACGCGATGGCTACACCTTC	CASSFLDGWERDGYTF
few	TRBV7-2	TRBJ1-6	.	TGTGCCAGCAGTCCGCACAGGGCCCGCTCCTATAATTCACCCCTCCACTTT	CASSPHRARSYNSPLHF
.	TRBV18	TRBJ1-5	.	TGTGCCAGCTCACCATTATCGTTTCGGGGAATCAATCAGCCCCAGCATTTT	CASSPLSFRGINQPQHF